Following are 15 T cell receptor beta chains from one sample sequenced in a study of blood T cell repertoires in COVID-19 (dated by TCRdb to about 2020). The library was made by the immunoSEQ multiplex PCR assay. TCRdb re-hosts the immuneACCESS table, in-frame sequences only. Its copies lack some clones; in the studies checked, an unresolved V gene accounts for under half of them, and the cause for the rest is not known. The sample yields about 260,000 clones; 84% were counted once. The leading ten clones occupy less than 10% of the sample. The sample comprised peripheral blood. The source is a human donor in a cohort sampled during active COVID-19.

This sequence joins TRBV19 and TRBJ1-4, with 8 nucleotides matching TRBD1. The CDR3 contains 13 residues. J lost 5 bases, V lost 6 bases, and 2 bases had no gene match. Per the germline V gene, CDR1 is LNHDA and CDR2 is SQIVND (reference sequence). CDR3 DNA sequence: TGTGCCAGTAGGGGACAGGAAAATGAAAAACTGTTTTTT. It is translated as CASRGQENEKLFF.

The CDR3 sequence is CASSEAGFGSQPQHF. The CDR3 DNA sequence: TGTGCCAGCAGTGAAGCGGGCTTCGGGAGTCAGCCCCAGCATTTT. V and J are TRBV6-1 and TRBJ1-5; D remains unclear. The CDR3 sequence is 15 residues long. Trimming removed 0 bases from V and 6 bases from J, with 12 bases in between. In germline, CDR1 is MNHNS, CDR2 SASEGT.

This rearrangement joins TRBV11-2 to TRBJ2-1; a possible D gene is TRBD1 (6 bases). The germline V gene encodes CDR1 SGHAT and CDR2 FQNNGV. V gave up 1 base and J gave up 3 bases, with 10 bases separating them. The CDR3 extends over 15 amino acids. The CDR3 loop reads CASSLVSGVYNEQFF. The CDR3 DNA reads TGTGCCAGCAGCTTAGTTTCAGGGGTCTACAATGAGCAGTTCTTC.

The chain links TRBV24-1 to TRBJ2-2; weak D call: TRBD2 (5 bases). Trimming pared 2 bases from V and 0 bases from J, leaving 9 bases between. Per germline, CDR1 KGHDR and CDR2 SFDVKD. CDR3 length: 16 residues. The CDR3 nucleotides read TGTGCCACCAGTGATTCCGGAGGCTCGAACACCGGGGAGCTGTTTTTT. The encoded protein is CATSDSGGSNTGELFF.

The chain employs TRBV10-3 and TRBJ1-5; the D gene is possibly TRBD1 (5 bases). This CDR3 contains 12 residues. In germline, CDR1 is ENHRY, CDR2 SYGVKD. Trimming removed 11 bases from V and 4 bases from J, with 12 bases in between. This CDR3 reads CAAGGGNQPQHF. As DNA, the CDR3 is TGTGCCGCGGGTGGGGGGAATCAGCCCCAGCATTTT.

This clone was seen a few times. V gene TRBV2 combines with J gene TRBJ2-7, with 16 positions matching TRBD2. Trimming at V came to 6 bases and at J to 3 bases, leaving 5 bases not matched to a gene. The CDR3 spans 16 residues. Germline V lookup: CDR1 SNHLY, CDR2 FYNNEI. CDR3 nucleotides: TGTGCCAGCAGGACGGGACTAGCGGGAGGGGTCTACGAGCAGTACTTC. Residues: CASRTGLAGGVYEQYF.

The J gene is TRBJ1-2, the V gene TRBV5-8; possibly TRBD1 for D (6 bases). The germline V and J ends were trimmed by 0 bases and 5 bases, with 14 bases remaining between them. This CDR3 has 15 amino acids. CDR1 and CDR2 from the germline V gene are SGHTS and YDEGEE. The CDR3 sequence: CASSLEGVAAYGYTF. CDR3 in DNA: TGTGCCAGCAGCTTGGAGGGGGTTGCAGCTTATGGCTACACCTTC.

The rearrangement links TRBV7-2 to TRBJ2-1; TRBD2 aligns across 12 bases. The CDR3 has 16 residues. The trim removed 4 bases at V and 6 bases at J, leaving 7 bases unmatched. Germline CDR1 reads SGHTA; CDR2 reads FQGNSA. CDR3 sequence: CASSSRLAGVPNEQFF. The CDR3 bases are TGTGCCAGCAGCTCCCGACTAGCGGGAGTACCCAATGAGCAGTTCTTC.

The chain links TRBV28 to TRBJ2-7, with 9 bases that match TRBD1. V gave up 8 bases and J gave up 0 bases; unmatched junction bases: 17. CDR1 is MDHEN, CDR2 SYDVKM, per germline. The CDR3 sequence is 18 residues long. As DNA, the CDR3 is TGTGCCAGCGGACCCGCGGGACAGGGATCGATTGGCTCCTACGAGCAGTACTTC. Translated, it gives CASGPAGQGSIGSYEQYF.

The rearrangement joins TRBV5-8 to TRBJ2-3; 10 positions agree with TRBD2. CDR1 is SGHTS, CDR2 YDEGEE, per germline. The V and J ends lost 1 base and 2 bases, in that order; junction bases with no gene match: 7. This CDR3 is built from 17 residues. The CDR3: CASSLLSSGGLTDTQYF. In DNA form, the CDR3 reads TGTGCCAGCAGCTTGTTGTCTAGCGGGGGCCTCACAGATACGCAGTATTTT.

The CDR3 sequence is CSASSGANYGYTF. Here the CDR3 DNA reads TGCAGTGCTAGTTCGGGAGCTAACTATGGCTACACCTTC. The V gene is TRBV20-1, the J gene TRBJ1-2; D not certain. The V end was cut by 3 bases, the J end by 0 bases, with 8 bases between. The CDR3 loop spans 13 amino acids. Germline V gene data show CDR1 as DFQATT and CDR2 as SNEGSKA (reference sequence).

This rearrangement joins TRBV6-5 to TRBJ2-2, with 8 bases matching TRBD2. The V gene end was trimmed by 1 base and the J gene end by 4 bases; junction bases not matched to a gene: 2. Germline assignment: CDR1 MNHEY and CDR2 SVGAGI. The CDR3 is 15 residues long. The CDR3 spells CASSYYRGGTGELFF. In DNA form, the CDR3 reads TGTGCCAGCAGTTACTACCGGGGGGGCACCGGGGAGCTGTTTTTT.

The sample holds one count of this clone. This rearrangement joins TRBV11-3 to TRBJ2-1; TRBD1 might be the D (6 bases). Trimming left V 5 bases short and J 0 bases short, with 11 bases between. Germline values: CDR1 SGHNT, CDR2 YENEEA. The CDR3 is 15 amino acids. CDR3 loop: CASSEPGVSYNEQFF. Here the CDR3 DNA reads TGTGCCAGCAGCGAACCAGGGGTCTCCTACAATGAGCAGTTCTTC.

The J gene is TRBJ1-5, the V gene TRBV6-1, with D perhaps TRBD1 (5 bases). CDR3 size: 17 residues. V shed 1 base and J shed 3 bases, with 16 bases lying between them. Germline values: CDR1 MNHNS, CDR2 SASEGT. The CDR3 nucleotides are TGTGCCAGCAGTGAAGGGGCAGGGAGGATGGTCAATCAGCCCCAGCATTTT. This gives the protein CASSEGAGRMVNQPQHF.

The chain is built from TRBV19 and TRBJ2-3; D might be TRBD1 (6 bases). This CDR3 region has 15 residues. V lost 8 bases, J lost 0 bases, and 15 bases lay in between. Germline V gene data show CDR1 as LNHDA and CDR2 as SQIVND (reference sequence). CDR3 in DNA: TGTGCCAGTGATCAGGGGTTCGTCAGCACAGATACGCAGTATTTT. Protein product: CASDQGFVSTDTQYF.